This TCR beta chain was found in a study of T cell responses to AZD1222 COVID-19 vaccine. The length of the CDR3 is 20 residues. Germline CDR1 is SGHRS and CDR2 is YFSETQ. V was cut by 0 bases and J by 0 bases, with 22 bases left in between. Libraries were prepared by immunoSEQ multiplex PCR; TCRdb keeps only in-frame clonotypes and omits some of them. The table shows about 120,000 clones, with approximately 85% occurring only once. To note about this clone: No antigen is known for it.

Study-wide results and limits: Unmutated variant regions are reportedly targeted by nearly half of spike-specific TCRs.

The TCR was taken from an adult in good health. The chain combines TRBV5-1 with TRBJ1-5, with a possible D match to TRBD1 (5 bases). Sequences were derived from peripheral blood, sampled on day 0 of AZD1222 vaccination. This chain's CDR3 is CASSLAFRTSGGYSNQPQHF. The CDR3 DNA sequence: TGCGCCAGCAGCTTGGCGTTTCGGACCTCTGGGGGTTATAGCAATCAGCCCCAGCATTTT.